Sequencing of this TCR beta chain was carried out in a study of tumor-infiltrating lymphocytes in localized non-small cell lung cancer. Study overall: Patients included smokers and never-smokers with various histologies, some sampled after neoadjuvant chemotherapy. The study's findings and limits: Not all patients were TCR sequenced, owing to tissue quantity. Technical variation could not be separated from intratumor heterogeneity here. Higher tumor T cell infiltration than in uninvolved lung was supported by TCRbeta sequencing.

About this clone itself: Its antigen is unidentified.

Here immunoSEQ multiplex PCR was the method, and the copy in TCRdb shows in-frame clones only, minus some. The table includes around 12,000 clones, roughly 85% detected once. The sample comprised uninvolved lung tissue not adjacent to the tumor. The sequence was obtained from a human donor with non-small cell lung cancer.

CDR3 bases: TGCGCCAGCAGCTCGCGCTCCGGGACAGGGTCGGGGGAGACAGATACGCAGTATTTT. Its protein product is CASSSRSGTGSGETDTQYF. V usage is TRBV5-1 and J usage is TRBJ2-3; 9 bases align to TRBD1. This CDR3 is built from 19 residues. After removal of 3 bases from V and 3 bases from J, the junction contained 17 bases not matched to a gene. CDR1 and CDR2 (germline): SGHRS, YFSETQ.